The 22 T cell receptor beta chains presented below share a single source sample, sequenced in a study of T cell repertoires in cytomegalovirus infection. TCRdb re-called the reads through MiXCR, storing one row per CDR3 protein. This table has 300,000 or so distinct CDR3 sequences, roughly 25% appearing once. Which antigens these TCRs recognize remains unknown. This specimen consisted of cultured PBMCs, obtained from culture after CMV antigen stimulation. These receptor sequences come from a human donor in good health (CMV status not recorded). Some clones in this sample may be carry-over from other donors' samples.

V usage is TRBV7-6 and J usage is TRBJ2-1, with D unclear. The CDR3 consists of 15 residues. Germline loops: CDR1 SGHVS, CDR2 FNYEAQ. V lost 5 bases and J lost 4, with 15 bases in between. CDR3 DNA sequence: TGTGCCAGCAGCCCCTATGCGGCACTTTACAATGAGCAGTTCTTC. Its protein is CASSPYAALYNEQFF.

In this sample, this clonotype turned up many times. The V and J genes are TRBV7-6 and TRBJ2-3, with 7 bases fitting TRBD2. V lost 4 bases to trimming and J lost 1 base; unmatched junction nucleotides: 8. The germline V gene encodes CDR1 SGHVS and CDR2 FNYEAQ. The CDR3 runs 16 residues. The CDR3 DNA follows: TGTGCCAGCAGCTCACCCCCGGGACTACGCACAGATACGCAGTATTTT. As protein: CASSSPPGLRTDTQYF.

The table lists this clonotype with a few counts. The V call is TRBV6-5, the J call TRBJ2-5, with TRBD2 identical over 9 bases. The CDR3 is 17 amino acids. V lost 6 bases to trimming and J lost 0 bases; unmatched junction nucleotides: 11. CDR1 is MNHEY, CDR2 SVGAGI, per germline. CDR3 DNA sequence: TGTGCCAGCAGCTACAAGGCTAGCGGGACCTACCAAGAGACCCAGTACTTC. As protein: CASSYKASGTYQETQYF.

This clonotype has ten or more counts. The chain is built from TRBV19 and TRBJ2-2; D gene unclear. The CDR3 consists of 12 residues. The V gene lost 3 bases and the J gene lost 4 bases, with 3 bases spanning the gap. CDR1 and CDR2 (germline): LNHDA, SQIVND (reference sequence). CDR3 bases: TGTGCCAGTAGTATTACCACCGGGGAGCTGTTTTTT. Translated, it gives CASSITTGELFF.

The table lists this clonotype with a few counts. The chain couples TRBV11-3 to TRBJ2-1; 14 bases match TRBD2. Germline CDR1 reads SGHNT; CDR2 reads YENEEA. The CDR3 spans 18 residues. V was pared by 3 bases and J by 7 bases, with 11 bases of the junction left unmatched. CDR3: CASSFTLGLAGDRNEQFF. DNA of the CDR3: TGTGCCAGCAGCTTTACTCTGGGACTAGCGGGAGATAGAAATGAGCAGTTCTTC.

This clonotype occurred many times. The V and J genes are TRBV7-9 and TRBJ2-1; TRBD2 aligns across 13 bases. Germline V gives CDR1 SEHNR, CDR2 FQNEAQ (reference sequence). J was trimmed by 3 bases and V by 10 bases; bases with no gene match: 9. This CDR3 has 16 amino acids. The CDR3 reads CATSAGTSGVYNEQFF. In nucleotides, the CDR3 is TGTGCCACCTCTGCCGGGACTAGCGGGGTCTACAATGAGCAGTTCTTC.

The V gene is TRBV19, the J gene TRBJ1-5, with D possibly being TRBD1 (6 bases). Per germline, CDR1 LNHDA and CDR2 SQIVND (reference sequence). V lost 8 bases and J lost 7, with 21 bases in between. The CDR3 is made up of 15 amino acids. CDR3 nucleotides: TGTGCCAGTTCGGACACCGACAGGTCTGAACAGCCCCAGCATTTT. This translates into CASSDTDRSEQPQHF.

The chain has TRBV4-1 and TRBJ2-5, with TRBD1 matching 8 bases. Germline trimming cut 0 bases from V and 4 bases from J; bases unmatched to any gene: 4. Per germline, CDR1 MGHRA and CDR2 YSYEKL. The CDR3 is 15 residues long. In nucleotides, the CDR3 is TGCGCCAGCAGCCAAGAAGGAGACAGGGGAGAGACCCAGTACTTC. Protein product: CASSQEGDRGETQYF.

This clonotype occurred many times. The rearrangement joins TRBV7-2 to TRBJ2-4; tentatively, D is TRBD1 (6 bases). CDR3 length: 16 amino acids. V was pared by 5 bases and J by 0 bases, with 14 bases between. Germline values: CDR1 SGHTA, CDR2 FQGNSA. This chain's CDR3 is CASSGRQALAKNIQYF. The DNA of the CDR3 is TGTGCCAGCAGCGGCCGACAGGCACTAGCCAAAAACATTCAGTACTTC.

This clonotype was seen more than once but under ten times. The CDR3 spells CASSFEVTGNTIYF. In nucleotides, the CDR3 is TGTGCCAGCAGCTTCGAGGTGACTGGAAACACCATATATTTT. The chain has TRBV7-9 and TRBJ1-3; no reliable D call. V lost 3 bases, J lost 2 bases, and 8 bases lay in between. The germline CDR1 and CDR2 sequences are SEHNR and FQNEAQ (reference sequence). The CDR3 has 14 amino acids. Full variable domain (remainder filled in from reference TRBV7-9 and TRBJ1-3): DTGVSQNPRHKITKRGQNVTFRCDPISEHNRLYWYRQTLGQGPEFLTYFQNEAQLEKSRLLSDRFSAERPKGSFSTLEIQRTEQGDSAMYLCASSFEVTGNTIYFGEGSWLTVV.

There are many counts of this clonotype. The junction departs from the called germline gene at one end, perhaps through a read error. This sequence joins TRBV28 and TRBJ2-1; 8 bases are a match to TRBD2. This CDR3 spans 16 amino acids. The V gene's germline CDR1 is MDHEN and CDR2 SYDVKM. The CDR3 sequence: CASGFVGLAGYNEQFF. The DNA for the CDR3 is TGTGCCAGCGGTTTTGTAGGGCTAGCGGGTTACAATGAGCAGTTCTTC.

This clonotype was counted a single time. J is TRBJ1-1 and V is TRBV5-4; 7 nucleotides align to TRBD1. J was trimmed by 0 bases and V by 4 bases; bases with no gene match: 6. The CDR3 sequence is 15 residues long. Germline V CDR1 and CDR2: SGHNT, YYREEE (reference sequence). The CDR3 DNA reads TGTGCCAGCAGCCTACTTGACAGGGTGAACACTGAAGCTTTCTTT. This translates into CASSLLDRVNTEAFF.

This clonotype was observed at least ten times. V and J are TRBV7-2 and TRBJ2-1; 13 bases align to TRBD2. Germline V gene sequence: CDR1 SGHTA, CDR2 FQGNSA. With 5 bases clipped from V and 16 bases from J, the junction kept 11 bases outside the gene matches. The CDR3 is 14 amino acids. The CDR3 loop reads CASSQTWTSGSLFF. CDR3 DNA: TGTGCCAGCAGCCAGACGTGGACTAGCGGGAGCTTATTCTTC.

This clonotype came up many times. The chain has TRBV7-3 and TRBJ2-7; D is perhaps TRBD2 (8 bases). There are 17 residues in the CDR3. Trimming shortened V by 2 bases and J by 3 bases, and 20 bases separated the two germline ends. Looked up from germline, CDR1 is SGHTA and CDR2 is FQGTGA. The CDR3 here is CASSLDRVTAGDYEQYF. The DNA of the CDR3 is TGTGCCAGCAGCTTAGACAGGGTCACAGCGGGAGACTACGAGCAGTACTTC.

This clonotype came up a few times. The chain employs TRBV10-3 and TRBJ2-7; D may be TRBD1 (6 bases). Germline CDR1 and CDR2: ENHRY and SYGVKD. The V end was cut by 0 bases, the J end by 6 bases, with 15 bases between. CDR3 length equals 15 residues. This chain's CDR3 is CAISESVQGVSEQYV. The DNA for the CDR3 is TGTGCCATCAGTGAGTCAGTACAGGGTGTTTCCGAGCAGTACGTC.

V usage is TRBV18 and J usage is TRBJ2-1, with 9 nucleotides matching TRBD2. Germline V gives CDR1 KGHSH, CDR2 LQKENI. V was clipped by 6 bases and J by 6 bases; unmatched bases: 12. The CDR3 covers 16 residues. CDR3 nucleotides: TGTGCCAGCTCTCCTCCTAGCGGGGTGTTCGCCAATGAGCAGTTCTTC. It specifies CASSPPSGVFANEQFF.

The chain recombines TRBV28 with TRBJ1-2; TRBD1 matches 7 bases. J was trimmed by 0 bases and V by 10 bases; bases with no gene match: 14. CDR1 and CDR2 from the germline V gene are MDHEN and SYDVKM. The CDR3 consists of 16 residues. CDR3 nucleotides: TGTGCCATCAAAGGGGGAGGACAGGACGCTAACTATGGCTACACCTTC. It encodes CAIKGGGQDANYGYTF.

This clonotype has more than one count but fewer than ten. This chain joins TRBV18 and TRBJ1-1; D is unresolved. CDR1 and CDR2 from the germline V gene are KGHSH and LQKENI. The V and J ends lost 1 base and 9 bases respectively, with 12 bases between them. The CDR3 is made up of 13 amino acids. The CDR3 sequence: CASSPLEAEKAFF. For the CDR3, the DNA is TGTGCCAGCTCACCACTTGAGGCCGAGAAAGCTTTCTTT.

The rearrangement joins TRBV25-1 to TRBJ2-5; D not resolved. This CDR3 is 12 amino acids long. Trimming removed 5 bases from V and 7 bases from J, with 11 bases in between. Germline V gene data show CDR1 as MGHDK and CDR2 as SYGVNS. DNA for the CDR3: TGTGCCAGCAGTTCGACGGGTGCGACCCAGTACTTC. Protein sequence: CASSSTGATQYF.

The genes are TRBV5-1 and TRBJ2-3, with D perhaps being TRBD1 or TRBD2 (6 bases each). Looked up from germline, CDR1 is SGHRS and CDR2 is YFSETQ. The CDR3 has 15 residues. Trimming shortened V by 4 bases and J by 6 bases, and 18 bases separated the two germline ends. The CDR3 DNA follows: TGCGCCAGCAGCCACGGAGGGGGAGTTGGCGATACGCAGTATTTT. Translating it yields CASSHGGGVGDTQYF.

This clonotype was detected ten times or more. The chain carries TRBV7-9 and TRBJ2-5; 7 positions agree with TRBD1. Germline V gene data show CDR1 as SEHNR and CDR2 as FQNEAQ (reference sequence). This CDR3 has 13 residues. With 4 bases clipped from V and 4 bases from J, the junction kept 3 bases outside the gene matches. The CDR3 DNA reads TGTGCCAGCAGCTCCACAGGGGTAGAGACCCAGTACTTC. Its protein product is CASSSTGVETQYF.

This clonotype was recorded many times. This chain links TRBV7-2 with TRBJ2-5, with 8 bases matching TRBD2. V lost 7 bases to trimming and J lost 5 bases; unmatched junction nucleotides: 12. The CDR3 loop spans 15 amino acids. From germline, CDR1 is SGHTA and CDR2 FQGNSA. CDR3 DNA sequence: TGTGCCAGCACCGTAGCGGGGAGTTTGGGGGAGACCCAGTACTTC. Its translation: CASTVAGSLGETQYF.